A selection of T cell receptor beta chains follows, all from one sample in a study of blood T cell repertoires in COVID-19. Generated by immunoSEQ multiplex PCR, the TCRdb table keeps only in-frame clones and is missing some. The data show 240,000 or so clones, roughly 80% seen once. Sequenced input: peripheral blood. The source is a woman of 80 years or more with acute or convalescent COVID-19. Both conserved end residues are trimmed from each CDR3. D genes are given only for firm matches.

CDR3: ASRPVGANYGYT
D: .
V: TRBV28

CDR3: ASSETGDKNIQY
D: .
V: TRBV25-1

CDR3: ASSPQGASSYEQY
D: TRBD1
V: TRBV7-9

CDR3: ASSEINGGWRFTEAF
D: .
V: TRBV2

CDR3: ASSMTGGSNQPQH
D: TRBD1
V: TRBV2

CDR3: ATQNDVKGQEKYSNQPQH
D: TRBD1
V: TRBV24-1

CDR3: ATSTGGVRKAF
D: TRBD1
V: TRBV11-1

CDR3: ASSQDLPGGSGNQPQH
D: TRBD1
V: TRBV4-1

CDR3: ASSIPGNQPQH
D: .
V: TRBV19

CDR3: ASSLKGAIWEQF
D: TRBD1
V: TRBV7-9

CDR3: ASSVIGRQPQH
D: .
V: TRBV28

CDR3: ASSRGQQETQY
D: .
V: TRBV3-1/TRBV3-2

CDR3: ASSLDRGRTYGYT
D: .
V: TRBV11-2

CDR3: ASGFRDRRNYGYT
D: TRBD1
V: TRBV27

CDR3: ASSELAGGFYEQY
D: TRBD1
V: TRBV6-1

CDR3: ASSSGGYGYT
D: .
V: TRBV7-9

CDR3: ATSRDTAGARNQPQH
D: .
V: TRBV15

CDR3: ATRDSSNQPQH
D: TRBD1
V: TRBV19

CDR3: ASRRPDRNEKLF
D: TRBD1
V: TRBV5-1

CDR3: ASSGLSGGHGTQY
D: TRBD2
V: TRBV2

CDR3: AWTAENTEAF
D: .
V: TRBV30

CDR3: ASARLSRSGETQY
D: .
V: TRBV2

CDR3: ASSRTGANTGELF
D: TRBD1
V: TRBV2

CDR3: TSSDNRGRSYNSPLH
D: .
V: TRBV1

CDR3: ASSYLTGPSGNTIY
D: .
V: TRBV6-5

CDR3: ASTTQIASEQF
D: .
V: TRBV12-3/TRBV12-4

CDR3: ASSSTGGGEKLF
D: TRBD1
V: TRBV28

CDR3: ASRIDRLGTDTQY
D: .
V: TRBV6-5

CDR3: ASSVLQGEAYEQY
D: TRBD1
V: TRBV5-6

CDR3: ASSRQVESTGELF
D: .
V: TRBV7-8

CDR3: ASRGTETYEQY
D: .
V: TRBV21-1

CDR3: ASSSQGYGYT
D: .
V: TRBV19

CDR3: ASSHIVENTGELF
D: .
V: TRBV3-1/TRBV3-2

CDR3: ASSHLTGGMNTGELF
D: TRBD1
V: TRBV3-1/TRBV3-2

CDR3: AWRRKNEQF
D: .
V: TRBV30

CDR3: ASSLNIQGALGDTEAF
D: TRBD1
V: TRBV4-1

CDR3: ASSFGQGGEKLF
D: TRBD1
V: TRBV7-8

CDR3: ASSLDRFSGNTIY
D: .
V: TRBV7-2

CDR3: ATSDLAGTQY
D: .
V: TRBV24-1

CDR3: SVEGGGPGPITETQY
D: TRBD2
V: TRBV29-1

CDR3: ASSQRGATGELF
D: .
V: TRBV3-1/TRBV3-2

CDR3: ASTPGQSNQPQH
D: TRBD1
V: TRBV28

CDR3: ASSSSDRSSYEQY
D: TRBD1
V: TRBV18

CDR3: AWATGTGGGQPQH
D: TRBD1
V: TRBV30

CDR3: AISEGQGSNQPQH
D: TRBD1
V: TRBV10-3

CDR3: ASAPGGLNEKLF
D: .
V: TRBV19

CDR3: SVEAPGGVWSEAF
D: TRBD1
V: TRBV29-1

CDR3: ASSRAGDQPQH
D: .
V: TRBV18

CDR3: ASSVEREGPYEQY
D: TRBD2
V: TRBV9

CDR3: ASSSRGTGGNTGELF
D: TRBD1
V: TRBV5-1

CDR3: ASSISGSGSLH
D: .
V: TRBV6-6

CDR3: ASSEGQGYNEQF
D: .
V: TRBV2

CDR3: ASSWQANYGYT
D: .
V: TRBV11-2

CDR3: ASSEAYRDNEQF
D: .
V: TRBV2